The entry below gives a single TCR beta chain sequence along with its context. Its antigen is currently not known. No base qualities exist here, and no much larger clone lies one base off it. Trimming takes 4 bases off V and 4 bases off J; junction bases not matched to a gene: 10. The CDR3 contains 17 residues, cysteine and phenylalanine counted. The sequence is cut down to CDR3 DNA, 51 bases in frame from base 1. The sample originates from a study of beta chain features in type 1 diabetes listed by TCRdb under 2018. As for the study more broadly: Patients and healthy donors did not differ in mean age, gender distribution, total cell number or subset yield. Across all samples, approximately 98,000,000 sorted cells were examined, and cell number per subset correlated strongly with RNA yield. The study compared the TCRB repertoires of sorted circulating CD4+ T cell subsets in recently diagnosed type 1 diabetes patients with those in matched healthy donors. Naive and central memory subsets were obtained from all 30 or so donors, but regulatory and stem cell-like memory subsets were isolated from only 8 patients and roughly eight healthy donors. Points the paper makes about the study in general: Because cDNA rather than genomic DNA was sequenced, highly expressing activated cells could have been over-represented, although no difference in activation and CD3 levels was found between groups. Shorter templates might have been favored by PCR, but patient and control samples were amplified and corrected together, so both groups would have been affected equally by any skew. A moderate but significant shortening of TCRB CDR3 length was observed in type 1 diabetes patients in all four CD4+ subsets. Naive, central memory and regulatory TCRB repertoires appeared to be more alike among patients than among healthy donors. Because small numbers of individuals were included in the HLA sub-analyses, any influence of HLA type on TCRB rearrangement was left unresolved. Fewer insertions and more nucleotide deletions at VDJ recombination sites were observed in patients with type 1 diabetes, implying thymic rearrangement abnormalities.

The High Capacity cDNA Reverse Transcription Kit was used to reverse transcribe all of the isolated RNA, meaning that expressed TCRB transcripts were what got sequenced. Deep immunoSEQ sequencing was performed on naive, central memory and regulatory T cell samples, with an average of around 3.4 million total reads per sample. After sorted cells were lysed in RLT buffer, RNA was extracted with DNase-treated RNeasy Micro or Mini kits, with the choice depending on cell number. Each cell subset was processed on its own to prevent cross-contamination, while patient and healthy donor samples were processed together. The immunoSEQ multiplex PCR was used to amplify TCRB sequences from cDNA, generating 87-bp fragments that spanned the CDR3 region. Sequencing of the amplicons was done on the Illumina HiSeq platform. In the source study's methods: PCR bias was computationally corrected using synthetic template baselines, reads within Hamming distance 2 were collapsed, and singletons that could not be merged were discarded. Reads were aligned against IMGT to assign V, D and J genes, CDR3 length and insertions or deletions at six rearrangement sites. Within each subset, clonotype counts were normalized to sorted cell number, after which true diversity and Gini coefficients were computed with the tcR R package. The overlap coefficient, calculated on TCRB nucleotide sequences, was used to measure repertoire sharing. Out-of-frame TCRB sequences from naive cells were analyzed as a proxy for the pre-selection repertoire. The source is immuneACCESS, and TCRdb retained only in-frame sequences with V and J called. Part of the clones is not carried over; for the studies checked, unresolved V genes explain less than half of this, and the remainder is unexplained. Clonal size and the V and J genes are those of that table, whereas D and trimming came from the DNA. The sample includes hundreds of thousands of clones, with over 11% observed a single time. The ten largest clones capture 0.04% of the sample.

Each donor gave one peripheral blood draw, averaging around 0.11 L, which was collected into heparinised tubes. A BD FACSAria II was used to sort naive, central memory, regulatory and stem cell-like memory CD4+ T cells with a panel that included CD45RO, CCR7, CD25, CD127, CD95 and CD27. All sorted populations exceeded 98% purity. PBMCs were isolated immediately by Lymphoprep density gradient centrifugation and stained directly without culture. So that batch effects would be minimized, each experiment stained and sorted samples in pairs, pairing one healthy donor with one patient. Recombination connected TRBV23-1 to TRBJ1-4, with 9 bases matching TRBD1. TRBV23-1 is an open reading frame, and its role is uncertain. The source of this sequence is a man younger than 35 with type 1 diabetes. Material: naive CD4+ T cells from blood. The cell subset or site label here, explained by the study, means: true naive CD4+ T cells. The DNA sequence follows: TGCGCCAGCAGTCTGTGGACAGGGGAGGTCAATAATGAAAAACTGTTTTTT. This gives the protein CASSLWTGEVNNEKLFF.